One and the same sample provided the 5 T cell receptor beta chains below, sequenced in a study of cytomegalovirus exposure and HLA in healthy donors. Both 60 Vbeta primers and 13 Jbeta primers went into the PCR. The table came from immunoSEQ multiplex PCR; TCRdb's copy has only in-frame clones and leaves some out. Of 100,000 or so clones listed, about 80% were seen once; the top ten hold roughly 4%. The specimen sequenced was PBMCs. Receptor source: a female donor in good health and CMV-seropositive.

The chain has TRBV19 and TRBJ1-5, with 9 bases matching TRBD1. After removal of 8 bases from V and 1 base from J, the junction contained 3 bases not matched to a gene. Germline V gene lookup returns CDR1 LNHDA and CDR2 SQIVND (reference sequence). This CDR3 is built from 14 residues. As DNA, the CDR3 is TGTGCCAGTGGGACAGGGTTAAGCAATCAGCCCCAGCATTTT. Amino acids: CASGTGLSNQPQHF. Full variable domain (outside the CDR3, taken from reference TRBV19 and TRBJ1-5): DGGITQSPKYLFRKEGQNVTLSCEQNLNHDAMYWYRQDPGQGLRLIYYSQIVNDFQKGDIAEGYSVSREKKESFPLTVTSAQKNPTAFYLCASGTGLSNQPQHFGDGTRLSIL.

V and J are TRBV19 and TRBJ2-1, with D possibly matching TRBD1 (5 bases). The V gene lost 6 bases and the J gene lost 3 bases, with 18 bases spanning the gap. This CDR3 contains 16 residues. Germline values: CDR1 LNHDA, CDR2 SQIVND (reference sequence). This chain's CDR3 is CASRKGAGSGYNEQFF. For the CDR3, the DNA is TGTGCCAGTAGAAAAGGTGCAGGGTCGGGCTACAATGAGCAGTTCTTC.

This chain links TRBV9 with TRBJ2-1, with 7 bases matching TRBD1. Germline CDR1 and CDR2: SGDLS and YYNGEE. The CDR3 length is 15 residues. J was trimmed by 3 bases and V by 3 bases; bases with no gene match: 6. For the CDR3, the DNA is TGTGCCAGCAGCGCACAGGGGCTTGACTACAATGAGCAGTTCTTC. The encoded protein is CASSAQGLDYNEQFF.

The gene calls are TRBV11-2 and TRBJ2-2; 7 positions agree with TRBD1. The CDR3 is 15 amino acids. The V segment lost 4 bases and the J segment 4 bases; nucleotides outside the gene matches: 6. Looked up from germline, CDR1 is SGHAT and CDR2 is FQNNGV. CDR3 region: CASSSGTAPTGELFF. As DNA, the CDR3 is TGTGCCAGCAGCTCCGGGACAGCACCCACCGGGGAGCTGTTTTTT.

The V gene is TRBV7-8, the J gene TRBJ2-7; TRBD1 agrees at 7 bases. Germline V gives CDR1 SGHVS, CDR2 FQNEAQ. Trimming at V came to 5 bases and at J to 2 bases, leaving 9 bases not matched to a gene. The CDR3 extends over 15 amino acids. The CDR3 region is CASSNRRTGPYEQYF. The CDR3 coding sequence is TGTGCCAGCAGCAACCGTAGGACAGGACCCTACGAGCAGTACTTC.